Below, 32 T cell receptor beta chains from the same sample are listed, as sequenced in a study of CD8 T cells in Susac syndrome. Random hexamers were used to reverse transcribe roughly 0.5 to 1 ug of RNA. TCRdb itself ran the immunoSEQ multiplex PCR reads through MiXCR, one entry per CDR3 protein. The sample yields just over 150,000 distinct CDR3 sequences, about 95% seen once. The specimen was CD8+ T cells from PBMCs. Receptors originate from a human donor with multiple sclerosis.

V usage is TRBV7-3 and J usage is TRBJ2-5, with TRBD2 matching over 10 bases. This CDR3 contains 15 residues. CDR1 and CDR2 (germline): SGHTA, FQGTGA. Germline trimming cut 2 bases from V and 4 bases from J; bases unmatched to any gene: 4. CDR3 residues: CASSLVAGGRETQYF. The CDR3 DNA is TGTGCCAGCAGCTTAGTAGCGGGGGGCCGAGAGACCCAGTACTTC.

The rearrangement links TRBV2 to TRBJ1-2, with D possibly being TRBD1 (5 bases). The ends were cut back, 3 bases at V and 4 bases at J, with 12 bases in the middle. The CDR3 has 14 amino acids. CDR1 is SNHLY and CDR2 is FYNNEI in the germline V gene. CDR3 protein: CASSDGGSRYGYTF. In DNA, the CDR3 is TGTGCCAGCAGTGACGGGGGATCGCGCTATGGCTACACCTTC.

This chain connects TRBV5-1 to TRBJ1-1; no firm D call. V was pared by 0 bases and J by 0 bases, with 9 bases between. The V gene's germline CDR1 is SGHRS and CDR2 YFSETQ. This CDR3 contains 15 residues. CDR3 nucleotides: TGCGCCAGCAGCTTGGGGTCTTCGTTGAACACTGAAGCTTTCTTT. It translates to CASSLGSSLNTEAFF.

The DNA of the CDR3 is TGCAGTGCTAGAGACGAGGGGGGCCCAAACAATGAGCAGTTCTTC. Its translation is CSARDEGGPNNEQFF. J is TRBJ2-1 and V is TRBV20-1, with D possibly called TRBD1 or TRBD2 (6 bases each). Germline CDR1 and CDR2: DFQATT and SNEGSKA (reference sequence). This CDR3 region has 15 residues. The V end was cut by 0 bases, the J end by 5 bases, with 14 bases between.

The gene calls are TRBV27 and TRBJ1-4; D gene unclear. Germline CDR1 reads MNHEY; CDR2 reads SMNVEV (reference sequence). Between the trimmed V and J ends, which lost 10 bases and 16 bases, there was a span of 10 bases. CDR3 size: 8 residues. The CDR3, as DNA: TGTGCCATCAACTCGGGGTTTTTT. Protein: CAINSGFF.

The genes are TRBV13 and TRBJ2-7, with 9 bases identical to TRBD1. Losses at the gene ends were 4 bases for V and 2 bases for J; bases not matched to a gene: 3. Germline assignment: CDR1 PRHDT and CDR2 FYEKMQ (reference sequence). CDR3 size: 14 residues. CDR3 protein: CASSSRTGAYEQYV. The CDR3 DNA sequence: TGTGCCAGCAGCTCGAGGACAGGGGCCTACGAGCAGTACGTC.

The V call is TRBV29-1, the J call TRBJ2-7; D remains ambiguous. Trimming left V 2 bases short and J 9 bases short, with 11 bases between. Germline V gene lookup returns CDR1 SQVTM and CDR2 ANQGSEA. The CDR3 spans 11 residues. The CDR3: CSVEQDRGQYF. The DNA of the CDR3 is TGCAGCGTTGAACAGGACCGAGGGCAGTACTTC.

This clonotype was seen only a few times. The chain has TRBV30 and TRBJ1-4; no firm D call. The CDR3 has 10 residues. From germline, CDR1 is GTSNPN and CDR2 SVGIG (reference sequence). V lost 6 bases to trimming and J lost 10 bases, with 9 bases between them. The CDR3 bases are TGTGCCTGCCTATCGGGAAAACTGTTTTTT. Translated, it gives CACLSGKLFF.

The chain links TRBV27 to TRBJ1-5; D gene ambiguous. The CDR3 contains 14 residues. Germline V CDR1 and CDR2: MNHEY, SMNVEV (reference sequence). Trimming left V 3 bases short and J 1 base short, with 7 bases between. CDR3 sequence (DNA): TGTGCCAGCAGTTTCGGTATCAGCAATCAGCCCCAGCATTTT. This translates into CASSFGISNQPQHF.

The chain employs TRBV25-1 and TRBJ2-5; 12 nucleotides match TRBD1. Unmatched junction bases numbered 13, after V lost 1 base and J lost 4 bases. Germline V gene sequence: CDR1 MGHDK, CDR2 SYGVNS. The CDR3 extends over 19 amino acids. CDR3 amino acids: CASSESLGTGGQNGETQYF. The CDR3 DNA sequence: TGTGCCAGCAGTGAATCCCTAGGGACAGGGGGCCAGAATGGAGAGACCCAGTACTTC.

V is TRBV9 and J is TRBJ2-3, with D unresolved. This CDR3 spans 17 amino acids. Germline-derived CDR1 and CDR2 are SGDLS and YYNGEE. V lost 4 bases and J lost 0, with 18 bases in between. This CDR3 is CASSPPTPRPSTDTQYF. The CDR3 DNA follows: TGTGCCAGCAGCCCCCCAACTCCTAGACCTAGCACAGATACGCAGTATTTT.

The chain is built from TRBV30 and TRBJ2-5, with a weak D call TRBD2 (6 bases). CDR1 and CDR2 from the germline V gene are GTSNPN and SVGIG (reference sequence). The germline V and J ends were trimmed by 0 bases and 5 bases, with 10 bases remaining between them. The CDR3 has 13 residues. Written as DNA, the CDR3 is TGTGCCTGGAGTGTATCCGGGAGTGAGACCCAGTACTTC. Amino acids: CAWSVSGSETQYF.

The chain has TRBV15 and TRBJ2-7; 8 nucleotides agree with TRBD1. The germline CDR1 and CDR2 sequences are LNHNV and YYDKDF (reference sequence). The CDR3 sequence is 16 residues long. Trimming cost V 0 bases and J 2 bases; bases outside gene matches: 6. The DNA for the CDR3 is TGTGCCACCAGCAGAGATTCGGGACAGGCAGCCTACGAGCAGTACGTC. Protein product: CATSRDSGQAAYEQYV.

V and J are TRBV20-1 and TRBJ1-5, with D perhaps TRBD1 (5 bases). The CDR3 runs to 13 residues. CDR1 DFQATT and CDR2 SNEGSKA come from the germline V gene (reference sequence). The V end was cut by 6 bases, the J end by 4 bases, with 13 bases between. CDR3 bases: TGCAGTGCCCAAGGGCAGGGAAATCAGCCCCAGCATTTT. Translated: CSAQGQGNQPQHF.

This clonotype was seen just once. The gene calls are TRBV25-1 and TRBJ1-2; no definite D call. V dropped 3 bases and J dropped 6 bases, with 5 bases sitting between them. The CDR3 sequence is 11 residues long. Germline V lookup: CDR1 MGHDK, CDR2 SYGVNS. The CDR3 DNA reads as TGTGCCAGCAGTGATAGCCATGGCTACACCTTC. Its protein is CASSDSHGYTF.

J is TRBJ2-7 and V is TRBV3-1; 12 bases are shared with TRBD1. This CDR3 is 14 amino acids long. Germline values: CDR1 LGHDT, CDR2 YNNKEL (reference sequence). V shed 6 bases and J 6 bases; nucleotides not matched to a gene: 6. The CDR3 nucleotides read TGTGCCAGCAGTCCGGGACAGGGGGCCGGCGAGCAGTACGTC. It encodes CASSPGQGAGEQYV.

This chain links TRBV5-4 with TRBJ2-3, with D perhaps matching TRBD1 or TRBD2 (5 bases each). CDR3 length: 15 amino acids. The germline V gene encodes CDR1 SGHNT and CDR2 YYREEE (reference sequence). V was pared by 5 bases and J by 0 bases, with 13 bases between. The CDR3 nucleotides are TGTGCCAGCAGTCGTGACCGGGACAGCACAGATACGCAGTATTTT. Its translation: CASSRDRDSTDTQYF.

This sequence joins TRBV7-9 and TRBJ2-6; TRBD1 is a possible D gene (5 bases). Germline-derived CDR1 and CDR2 are SEHNR and FQNEAQ (reference sequence). The ends were cut back, 4 bases at V and 0 bases at J, with 7 bases in the middle. This CDR3 spans 15 amino acids. CDR3 residues: CASSSRDSGANVLTF. DNA of the CDR3: TGTGCCAGCAGCTCCAGGGACTCTGGGGCCAACGTCCTGACTTTC.

The V call is TRBV11-2, the J call TRBJ1-2, with D perhaps matching TRBD1 (5 bases). The CDR3 sequence is 15 residues long. Germline-derived CDR1 and CDR2 are SGHAT and FQNNGV. V shed 2 bases and J shed 8 bases, with 18 bases lying between them. CDR3 protein: CASSLRSVWGEGYTF. Written as DNA, the CDR3 is TGTGCCAGCAGCTTAAGATCCGTATGGGGCGAAGGCTACACCTTC.

Here the CDR3 reads CSVVGGPGDFF. Written as DNA, the CDR3 is TGCAGCGTTGTGGGGGGGCCAGGTGATTTCTTT. The chain recombines TRBV29-1 with TRBJ1-1, with a weak D call TRBD1 (6 bases). V was shortened by 4 bases and J by 13 bases, with 16 bases between the two germline ends. The CDR3 runs to 11 residues. Germline V CDR1 and CDR2: SQVTM, ANQGSEA.

V gene TRBV30 combines with J gene TRBJ2-1; D gene uncertain. Trimming stripped 2 bases from V and 5 bases from J, with 7 bases between. The CDR3 spans 12 residues. CDR1 is GTSNPN, CDR2 SVGIG, per germline (reference sequence). For the CDR3, the DNA is TGTGCCTGGAGTTTCGAGAACAATGAGCAGTTCTTC. This gives the protein CAWSFENNEQFF.

The V gene is TRBV30, the J gene TRBJ1-1; D unresolved. The CDR3 consists of 14 residues. Trimming shortened V by 2 bases and J by 0 bases, and 10 bases separated the two germline ends. Per the germline V gene, CDR1 is GTSNPN and CDR2 is SVGIG (reference sequence). The CDR3 here is CAWSYGGVNTEAFF. CDR3 nucleotide sequence: TGTGCCTGGAGTTACGGCGGGGTGAACACTGAAGCTTTCTTT.

The J gene is TRBJ1-1, the V gene TRBV7-9; TRBD1 agrees at 7 bases. Germline trimming cut 5 bases from V and 2 bases from J; bases unmatched to any gene: 14. CDR1 and CDR2 from the germline V gene are SEHNR and FQNEAQ (reference sequence). CDR3 length: 17 amino acids. The CDR3 DNA reads as TGTGCCAGCAGCAACCCGGGGACAGAAGGATCTAACACTGAAGCTTTCTTT. Its protein is CASSNPGTEGSNTEAFF.

This clonotype was detected only once. The rearrangement uses TRBV7-8 and TRBJ2-3; TRBD2 might be the D (6 bases). This CDR3 has 14 amino acids. The V and J ends lost 2 bases and 2 bases respectively, with 8 bases between them. The germline V gene has CDR1 SGHVS and CDR2 FQNEAQ. The CDR3 region has the DNA TGTGCCAGCAGCTTAAGGAGGGACACAGATACGCAGTATTTT. Translation gives CASSLRRDTDTQYF. Full variable domain (missing parts from reference TRBV7-8 and TRBJ2-3): GAGVSQSPRYKVAKRGQDVALRCDPISGHVSLFWYQQALGQGPEFLTYFQNEAQLDKSGLPSDRFFAERPEGSVSTLKIQRTQQEDSAVYLCASSLRRDTDTQYFGPGTRLTVL.

The chain carries TRBV29-1 and TRBJ2-4; unclear D gene. This CDR3 has 11 residues. Trimming took 2 bases from V and 5 from J, leaving 4 bases between them. The germline V gene encodes CDR1 SQVTM and CDR2 ANQGSEA. In nucleotides, the CDR3 is TGCAGCGTTGAATTGGAAAACATTCAGTACTTC. It yields the protein CSVELENIQYF.

The genes are TRBV5-1 and TRBJ2-2; D is ambiguous. V was cut by 0 bases and J by 7 bases, with 13 bases left in between. The CDR3 length is 15 residues. CDR1 and CDR2 from the germline V gene are SGHRS and YFSETQ. The CDR3 reads CASSLAYSGDGELFF. The CDR3 coding sequence is TGCGCCAGCAGCTTGGCCTATTCGGGTGACGGGGAGCTGTTTTTT.

The V call is TRBV6-5, the J call TRBJ1-4, with TRBD1 identical over 7 bases. Unmatched junction bases numbered 3, after V lost 6 bases and J lost 2 bases. Germline V CDR1 and CDR2: MNHEY, SVGAGI. CDR3 length: 14 residues. The CDR3 coding sequence is TGTGCCAGCAGCCCGGGACAGACTAATGAAAAACTGTTTTTT. Protein product: CASSPGQTNEKLFF.

CDR3 nucleotides: TGCAGCGTTGATGGGCAGAAGGGAGCCTTATACAATGAGCAGTTCTTC. The encoded protein is CSVDGQKGALYNEQFF. V gene TRBV29-1 combines with J gene TRBJ2-1, with D tentatively TRBD2 (5 bases). The length of the CDR3 is 16 residues. The V gene's germline CDR1 is SQVTM and CDR2 ANQGSEA. V was trimmed by 3 bases and J by 4 bases, leaving 19 bases between them.

This chain uses TRBV2 with TRBJ2-7, with D unclear. Germline-derived CDR1 and CDR2 are SNHLY and FYNNEI. This CDR3 is 14 amino acids long. V lost 8 bases and J lost 0, with 14 bases in between. The CDR3 coding sequence is TGTGCCAGCGAATTACGGGTCCCCTCCTACGAGCAGTACTTC. Protein: CASELRVPSYEQYF.

J is TRBJ2-5 and V is TRBV4-2, with TRBD2 identical over 9 bases. V dropped 4 bases and J dropped 5; count of bases not matched to a gene: 8. This CDR3 has 15 amino acids. Germline-derived CDR1 and CDR2 are LGHNA and YNFKEQ. The CDR3 loop reads CASSPNSGLAETQYF. In DNA form, the CDR3 reads TGTGCCAGCAGCCCCAATAGCGGACTAGCGGAGACCCAGTACTTC.

The CDR3 region has the DNA TGTGCCAGCAGCCCGGGGACAGTGAAGAGGACTAACTATGGCTACACCTTC. Protein: CASSPGTVKRTNYGYTF. The rearrangement links TRBV5-6 to TRBJ1-2; 7 bases are shared with TRBD1. Germline CDR1 is SGHDT and CDR2 is YYEEEE. The CDR3 totals 17 residues. The ends lost 4 bases at V and 0 bases at J; junction bases unmatched: 12.

The CDR3 DNA reads as TGTGCCAGCAGCTTTCAAGGAGTCGAGCAGTACTTC. This translates into CASSFQGVEQYF. This chain links TRBV5-4 with TRBJ2-7, with unresolved D. The CDR3 consists of 12 residues. Deletions cut 2 bases from V and 6 bases from J, with 9 bases between. Germline CDR1 is SGHNT and CDR2 is YYREEE (reference sequence).